A selection of T cell receptor beta chains follows, all from one sample in a study of blood T cell repertoires in COVID-19. The method was immunoSEQ multiplex PCR; TCRdb's version includes in-frame clones alone and lacks a portion of them. This sample carries approximately 260,000 clones, around 87% of them seen once, and the ten largest clones take 3.5% to 4%. Sequenced: peripheral blood. These receptors all stem from a man aged 18-30 years with active or convalescent COVID-19. Both conserved end residues are part of each CDR3. The order of the fields is V gene, CDR3 protein.

v_call: TRBV9
cdr3_aa: CASSVDPGGSYEQYF

v_call: TRBV11-3
cdr3_aa: CASSLTSSGRTYEQYF

v_call: TRBV19
cdr3_aa: CASSIQRVAGSTGELFF

v_call: TRBV6-2/TRBV6-3
cdr3_aa: CASSYGSGRLRYNEQFF

v_call: TRBV30
cdr3_aa: CAWNDFGTAYEQYF

v_call: TRBV19
cdr3_aa: CASSGQSLYEQYF

v_call: TRBV6-5
cdr3_aa: CASIETGAETQYF

v_call: TRBV30
cdr3_aa: CAWSETAGQGYTF

v_call: TRBV4-1
cdr3_aa: CASSQVGQGSNQPQHF

v_call: TRBV18
cdr3_aa: CASSLSEDTQYF